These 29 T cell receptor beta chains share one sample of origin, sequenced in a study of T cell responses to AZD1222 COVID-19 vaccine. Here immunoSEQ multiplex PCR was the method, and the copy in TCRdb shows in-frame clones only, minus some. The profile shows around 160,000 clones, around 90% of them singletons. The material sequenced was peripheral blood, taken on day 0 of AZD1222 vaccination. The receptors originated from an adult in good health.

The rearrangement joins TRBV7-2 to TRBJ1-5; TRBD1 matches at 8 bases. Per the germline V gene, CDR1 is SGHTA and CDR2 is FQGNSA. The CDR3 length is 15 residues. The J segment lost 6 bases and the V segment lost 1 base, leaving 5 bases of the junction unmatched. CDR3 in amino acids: CASSLGGQGSQPQHF. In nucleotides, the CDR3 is TGTGCCAGCAGCTTAGGAGGACAGGGCAGTCAGCCCCAGCATTTT. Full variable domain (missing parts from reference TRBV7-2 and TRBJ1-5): GAGVSQSPSNKVTEKGKDVELRCDPISGHTALYWYRQSLGQGLEFLIYFQGNSAPDKSGLPSDRFSAERTGGSVSTLTIQRTQQEDSAVYLCASSLGGQGSQPQHFGDGTRLSIL.

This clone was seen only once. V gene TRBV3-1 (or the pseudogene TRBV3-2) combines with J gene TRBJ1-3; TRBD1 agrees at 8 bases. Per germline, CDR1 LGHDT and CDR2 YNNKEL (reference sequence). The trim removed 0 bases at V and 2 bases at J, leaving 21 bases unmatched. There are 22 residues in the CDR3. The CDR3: CASSQDLPGTGSGGSTGNTIYF. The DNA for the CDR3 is TGTGCCAGCAGCCAAGATCTGCCCGGGACAGGTAGCGGGGGCTCTACTGGAAACACCATATATTTT.

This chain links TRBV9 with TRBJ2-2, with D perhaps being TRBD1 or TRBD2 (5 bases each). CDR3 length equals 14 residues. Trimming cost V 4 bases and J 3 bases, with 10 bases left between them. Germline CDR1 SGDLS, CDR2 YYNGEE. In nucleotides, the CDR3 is TGTGCCAGCAGCCGGGGACCCGACACCGGGGAGCTGTTTTTT. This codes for CASSRGPDTGELFF.

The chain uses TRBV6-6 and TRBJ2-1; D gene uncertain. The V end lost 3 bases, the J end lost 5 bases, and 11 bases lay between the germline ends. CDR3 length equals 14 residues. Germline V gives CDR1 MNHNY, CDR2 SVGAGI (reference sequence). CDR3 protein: CASSYRRSDNEQFF. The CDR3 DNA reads TGTGCCAGCAGTTATAGGCGCAGTGACAATGAGCAGTTCTTC.

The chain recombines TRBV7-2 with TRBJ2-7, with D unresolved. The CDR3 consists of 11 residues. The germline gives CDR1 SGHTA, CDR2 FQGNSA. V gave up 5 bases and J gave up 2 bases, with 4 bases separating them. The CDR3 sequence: CASSRTYEQYF. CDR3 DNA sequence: TGTGCCAGCAGCCGGACCTACGAGCAGTACTTC. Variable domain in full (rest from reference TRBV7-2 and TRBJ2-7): GAGVSQSPSNKVTEKGKDVELRCDPISGHTALYWYRQSLGQGLEFLIYFQGNSAPDKSGLPSDRFSAERTGGSVSTLTIQRTQQEDSAVYLCASSRTYEQYFGPGTRLTVT.

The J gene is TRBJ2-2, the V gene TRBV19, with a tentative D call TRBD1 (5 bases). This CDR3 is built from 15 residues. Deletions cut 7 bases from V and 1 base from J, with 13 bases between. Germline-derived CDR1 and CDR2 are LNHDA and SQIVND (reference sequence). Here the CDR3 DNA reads TGTGCCAGTAAAGCAGACAGCCTGAACACCGGGGAGCTGTTTTTT. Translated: CASKADSLNTGELFF.

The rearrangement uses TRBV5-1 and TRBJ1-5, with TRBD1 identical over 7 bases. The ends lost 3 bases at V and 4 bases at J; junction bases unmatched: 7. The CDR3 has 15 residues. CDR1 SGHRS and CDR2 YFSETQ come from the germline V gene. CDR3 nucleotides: TGCGCCAGCAGCTCGGGCGACAGGGATAATCAGCCCCAGCATTTT. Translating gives CASSSGDRDNQPQHF. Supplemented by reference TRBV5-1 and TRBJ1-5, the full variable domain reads KAGVTQTPRYLIKTRGQQVTLSCSPISGHRSVSWYQQTPGQGLQFLFEYFSETQRNKGNFPGRFSGRQFSNSRSEMNVSTLELGDSALYLCASSSGDRDNQPQHFGDGTRLSIL.

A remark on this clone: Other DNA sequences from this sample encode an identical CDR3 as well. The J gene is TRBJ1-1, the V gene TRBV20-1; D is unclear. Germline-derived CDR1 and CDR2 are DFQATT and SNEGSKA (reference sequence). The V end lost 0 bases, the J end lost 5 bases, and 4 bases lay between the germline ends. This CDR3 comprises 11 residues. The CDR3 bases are TGCAGTGCTAGAGAGGGTACTGAAGCTTTCTTT. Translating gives CSAREGTEAFF.

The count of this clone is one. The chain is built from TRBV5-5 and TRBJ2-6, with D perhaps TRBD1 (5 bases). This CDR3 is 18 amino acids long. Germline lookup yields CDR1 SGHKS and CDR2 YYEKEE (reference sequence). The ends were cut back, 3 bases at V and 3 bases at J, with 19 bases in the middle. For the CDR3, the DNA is TGTGCCAGCAGCTCTACCCCAGGGTCTTCTAGTGGGGCCAACGTCCTGACTTTC. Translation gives CASSSTPGSSSGANVLTF.

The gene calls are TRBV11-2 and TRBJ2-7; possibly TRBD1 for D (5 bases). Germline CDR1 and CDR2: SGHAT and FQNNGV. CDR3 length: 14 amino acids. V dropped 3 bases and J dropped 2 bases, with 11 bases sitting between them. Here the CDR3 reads CASSLVGRAYEQYF. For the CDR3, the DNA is TGTGCCAGCAGCTTGGTTGGCAGGGCCTACGAGCAGTACTTC. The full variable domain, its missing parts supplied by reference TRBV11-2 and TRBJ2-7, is EAGVAQSPRYKIIEKRQSVAFWCNPISGHATLYWYQQILGQGPKLLIQFQNNGVVDDSQLPKDRFSAERLKGVDSTLKIQPAKLEDSAVYLCASSLVGRAYEQYFGPGTRLTVT.

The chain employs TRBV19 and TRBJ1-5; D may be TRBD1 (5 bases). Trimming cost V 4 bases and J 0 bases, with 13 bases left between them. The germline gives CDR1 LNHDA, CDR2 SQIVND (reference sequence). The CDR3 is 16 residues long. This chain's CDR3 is CASSRQTADSNQPQHF. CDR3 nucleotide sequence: TGTGCCAGTAGTAGGCAGACAGCGGATAGCAATCAGCCCCAGCATTTT.

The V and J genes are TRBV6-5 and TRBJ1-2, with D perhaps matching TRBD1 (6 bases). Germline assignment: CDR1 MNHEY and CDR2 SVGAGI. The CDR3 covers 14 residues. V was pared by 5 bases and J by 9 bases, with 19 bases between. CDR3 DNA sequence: TGTGCCAGCAGTCGCCTTACTCAAGGGGGTAGCTACACCTTC. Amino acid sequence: CASSRLTQGGSYTF.

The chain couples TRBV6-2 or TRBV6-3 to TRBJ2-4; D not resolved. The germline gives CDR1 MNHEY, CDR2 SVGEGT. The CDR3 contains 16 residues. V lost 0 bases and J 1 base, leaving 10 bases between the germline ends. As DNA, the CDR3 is TGTGCCAGCAGTTACTCTGCGTTAACTGCCAAAAACATTCAGTACTTC. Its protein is CASSYSALTAKNIQYF.

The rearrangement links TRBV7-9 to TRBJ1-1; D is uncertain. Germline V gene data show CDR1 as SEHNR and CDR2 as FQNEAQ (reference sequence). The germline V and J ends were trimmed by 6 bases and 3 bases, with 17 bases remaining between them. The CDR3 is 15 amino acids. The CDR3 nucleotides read TGTGCCAGCAGGGCCAACAGTATCGGGGACACTGAAGCTTTCTTT. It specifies CASRANSIGDTEAFF.

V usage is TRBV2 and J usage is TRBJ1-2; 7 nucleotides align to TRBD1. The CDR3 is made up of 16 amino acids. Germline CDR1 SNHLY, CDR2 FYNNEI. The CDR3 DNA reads TGTGCGTCCCAGGACAGGAGGCGGGATTGGGACTATGGCTACACCTTC. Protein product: CASQDRRRDWDYGYTF.

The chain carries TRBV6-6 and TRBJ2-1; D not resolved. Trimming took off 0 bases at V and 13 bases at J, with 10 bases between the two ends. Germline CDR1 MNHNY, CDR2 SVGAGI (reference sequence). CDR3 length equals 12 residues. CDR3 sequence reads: CASSYSNSPQFF. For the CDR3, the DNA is TGTGCCAGCAGTTACTCGAACAGCCCCCAGTTCTTC.

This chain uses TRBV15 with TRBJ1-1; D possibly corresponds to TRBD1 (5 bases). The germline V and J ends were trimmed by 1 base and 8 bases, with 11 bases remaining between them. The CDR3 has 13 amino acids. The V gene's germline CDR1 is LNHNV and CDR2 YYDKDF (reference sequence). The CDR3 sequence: CATSRVAGGEAFF. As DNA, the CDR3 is TGTGCCACCAGCAGAGTGGCCGGGGGGGAAGCTTTCTTT.

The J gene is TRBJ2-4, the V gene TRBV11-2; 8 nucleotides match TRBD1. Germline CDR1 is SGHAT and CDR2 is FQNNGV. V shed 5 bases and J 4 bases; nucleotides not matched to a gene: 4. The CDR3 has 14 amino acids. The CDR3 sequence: CASSPRQGKNIQYF. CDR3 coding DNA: TGTGCCAGCAGCCCGCGACAGGGGAAAAACATTCAGTACTTC.

The CDR3 loop reads CASGLGVIANTGELFF. CDR3 DNA sequence: TGTGCTAGTGGTCTGGGCGTGATAGCTAACACCGGGGAGCTGTTTTTT. This sequence joins TRBV12-5 and TRBJ2-2; unclear D gene. The CDR3 totals 16 residues. Germline CDR1 reads LGHNT; CDR2 reads FRNRAP. V was trimmed by 5 bases and J by 2 bases, leaving 15 bases between them.

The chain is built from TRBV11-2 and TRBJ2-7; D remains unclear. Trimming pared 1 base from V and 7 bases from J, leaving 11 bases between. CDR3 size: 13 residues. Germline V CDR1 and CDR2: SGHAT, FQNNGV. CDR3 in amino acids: CASSLVGLPEQYF. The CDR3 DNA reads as TGTGCCAGCAGCTTAGTTGGCCTCCCGGAGCAGTACTTC.

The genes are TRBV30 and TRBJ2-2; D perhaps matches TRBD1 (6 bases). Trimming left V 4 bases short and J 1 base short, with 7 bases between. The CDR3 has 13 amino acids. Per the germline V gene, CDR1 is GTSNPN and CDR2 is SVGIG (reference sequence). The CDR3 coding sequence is TGTGCCTGGAAACAGGGGAACACCGGGGAGCTGTTTTTT. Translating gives CAWKQGNTGELFF.

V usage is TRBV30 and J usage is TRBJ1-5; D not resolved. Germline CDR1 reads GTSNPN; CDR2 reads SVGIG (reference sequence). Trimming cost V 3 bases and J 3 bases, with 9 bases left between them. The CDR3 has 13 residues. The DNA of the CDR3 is TGTGCCTGGAGAATCGCAGCCAATCAGCCCCAGCATTTT. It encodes CAWRIAANQPQHF.

CDR3 DNA: TGTGCCAGCAGCCCTGGCGGCAGCGATTCGCGTGGCTACACCTTC. It is translated as CASSPGGSDSRGYTF. V usage is TRBV7-8 and J usage is TRBJ1-2, with D unresolved. V was pared by 5 bases and J by 7 bases, with 20 bases between. This CDR3 has 15 amino acids. Germline CDR1 is SGHVS and CDR2 is FQNEAQ.

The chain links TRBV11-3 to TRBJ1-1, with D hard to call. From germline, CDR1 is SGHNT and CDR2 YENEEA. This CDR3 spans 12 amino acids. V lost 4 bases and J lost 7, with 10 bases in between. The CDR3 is CASSSEWSEAFF. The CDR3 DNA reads TGTGCCAGCAGCTCAGAGTGGAGTGAAGCTTTCTTT.

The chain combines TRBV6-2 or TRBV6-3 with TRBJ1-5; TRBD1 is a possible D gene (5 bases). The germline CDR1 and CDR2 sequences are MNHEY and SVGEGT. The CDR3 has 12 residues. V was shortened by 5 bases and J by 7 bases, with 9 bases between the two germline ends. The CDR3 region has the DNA TGTGCCAGCAGTAACGGGGGGCAGCCCCAGCATTTT. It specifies CASSNGGQPQHF.

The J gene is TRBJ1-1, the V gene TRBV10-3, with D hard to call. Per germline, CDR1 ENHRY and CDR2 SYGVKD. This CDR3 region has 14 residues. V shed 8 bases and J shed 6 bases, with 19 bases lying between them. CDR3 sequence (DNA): TGTGCCATCCGAACCGGGGAGGGAAGACCTGAAGCTTTCTTT. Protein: CAIRTGEGRPEAFF.

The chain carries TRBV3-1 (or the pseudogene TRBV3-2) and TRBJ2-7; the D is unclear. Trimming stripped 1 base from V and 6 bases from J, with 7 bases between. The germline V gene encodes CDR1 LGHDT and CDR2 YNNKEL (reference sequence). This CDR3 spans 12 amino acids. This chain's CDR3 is CASSQGASEQYF. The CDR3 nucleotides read TGTGCCAGCAGCCAAGGGGCTAGCGAGCAGTACTTC.

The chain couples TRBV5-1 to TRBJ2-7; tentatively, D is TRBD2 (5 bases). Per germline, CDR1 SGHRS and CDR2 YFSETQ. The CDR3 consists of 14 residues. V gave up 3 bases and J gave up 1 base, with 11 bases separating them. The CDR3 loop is CASSSGNPSYEQYF. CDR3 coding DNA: TGCGCCAGCAGCTCGGGGAATCCATCCTACGAGCAGTACTTC.

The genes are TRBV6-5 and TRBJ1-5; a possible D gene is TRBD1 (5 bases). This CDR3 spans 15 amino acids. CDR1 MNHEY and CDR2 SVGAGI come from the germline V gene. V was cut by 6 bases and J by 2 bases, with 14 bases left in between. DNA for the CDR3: TGTGCCAGCAGCCGGCGGGGGGGTGGCAATCAGCCCCAGCATTTT. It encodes CASSRRGGGNQPQHF.